What follows are 22 T cell receptor beta chains derived from one specimen sequenced in a study of early stage breast cancer tumors. Assay used: immunoSEQ multiplex PCR; TCRdb lists only in-frame clones, some missing. The sample contains 9,000 to 9,500 clones, about two thirds of which appear only once. The sequenced material came from normal breast tissue next to the tumor. The source is a person in their sixties or seventies with breast cancer.

This clone was found a few times. This CDR3 is CASSPQSQAYEQYF. The CDR3 DNA reads TGTGCCAGCTCACCGCAGTCCCAAGCCTACGAGCAGTACTTC. The chain couples TRBV18 to TRBJ2-7; no firm D call. Trimming took off 3 bases at V and 2 bases at J, with 11 bases between the two ends. Germline loops: CDR1 KGHSH, CDR2 LQKENI. The CDR3 runs to 14 residues.

The chain couples TRBV20-1 to TRBJ2-5; TRBD2 aligns across 8 bases. The CDR3 runs to 11 residues. Trimming at V came to 6 bases and at J to 11 bases, leaving 8 bases not matched to a gene. Germline V gene sequence: CDR1 DFQATT, CDR2 SNEGSKA (reference sequence). CDR3 loop: CSAQAGAQQYF. The CDR3 nucleotides read TGCAGTGCCCAAGCGGGAGCTCAGCAGTACTTC.

V and J are TRBV5-1 and TRBJ2-6; 7 bases map to TRBD2. J gave up 1 base and V 3 bases, and 16 bases lay outside the gene matches. The CDR3 has 20 residues. Germline V gene sequence: CDR1 SGHRS, CDR2 YFSETQ. As DNA, the CDR3 is TGCGCCAGCAGCTCGGGGCTGACAGCGGGAACGTTTTCTGGGGCCAACGTCCTGACTTTC. It translates to CASSSGLTAGTFSGANVLTF.

In this sample, this clone turned up a few times. The chain recombines TRBV7-2 with TRBJ2-1; D ambiguous. The V end lost 5 bases, the J end lost 8 bases, and 7 bases lay between the germline ends. The CDR3 spans 11 residues. Looked up from germline, CDR1 is SGHTA and CDR2 is FQGNSA. The DNA of the CDR3 is TGTGCCAGCAGCCTACTCGATGAGCAGTTCTTC. It yields the protein CASSLLDEQFF.

The chain recombines TRBV9 with TRBJ1-1, with 7 bases fitting TRBD1. Germline V gene lookup returns CDR1 SGDLS and CDR2 YYNGEE. This CDR3 is built from 16 residues. Losses at the gene ends were 3 bases for V and 0 bases for J; bases not matched to a gene: 8. As DNA, the CDR3 is TGTGCCAGCAGCGACGGACAGGACGGGATGAACACTGAAGCTTTCTTT. Translation: CASSDGQDGMNTEAFF.

The rearrangement uses TRBV9 and TRBJ2-7; TRBD2 matches 11 bases. The ends lost 3 bases at V and 1 base at J; junction bases unmatched: 6. The CDR3 extends over 16 amino acids. CDR1 SGDLS and CDR2 YYNGEE come from the germline V gene. The CDR3 protein is CASSGRGTSGSYEQYF. Here the CDR3 DNA reads TGTGCCAGCAGCGGACGGGGGACTAGCGGATCCTACGAGCAGTACTTC.

The V gene is TRBV27, the J gene TRBJ1-2; a weak D match, TRBD1 (5 bases). Germline assignment: CDR1 MNHEY and CDR2 SMNVEV (reference sequence). The V gene lost 2 bases and the J gene lost 8 bases, with 15 bases spanning the gap. This CDR3 spans 14 amino acids. CDR3 nucleotides: TGTGCCAGCAGTTTAGATCCCTTGGGGGGGGGCTACACCTTC. It specifies CASSLDPLGGGYTF.

The chain employs TRBV4-3 and TRBJ2-1; 7 bases are shared with TRBD2. Germline CDR1 LGHNA, CDR2 YSLEER. Trimming at V came to 0 bases and at J to 6 bases, leaving 8 bases not matched to a gene. The CDR3 spans 16 residues. CDR3 nucleotide sequence: TGCGCCAGCAGCCAAGATCTTCTGCTAGCGGTCAATGAGCAGTTCTTC. Its translation: CASSQDLLLAVNEQFF.

The gene calls are TRBV4-2 and TRBJ2-5, with TRBD2 identical over 7 bases. The tail of the sequence fits TRBJ2-7 better, so the J call may be wrong. This CDR3 is 15 amino acids long. Germline V gives CDR1 LGHNA, CDR2 YNFKEQ. DNA of the CDR3: TGTGCCAGCAGCCAAGTGGAGGGAGGGACCCACGAGCAGTACTTC. Its protein is CASSQVEGGTHEQYF.

This clone was observed a few times. The chain employs TRBV10-2 and TRBJ1-1; possible D gene TRBD1, 5 bases. CDR3 length equals 14 residues. CDR1 and CDR2 (germline): WSHSY, SAAADI. V was pared by 7 bases and J by 4 bases, with 16 bases between. CDR3 bases: TGCGCCAGCACGTCAGGCAGGGAGGTCACTGAAGCTTTCTTT. Its translation is CASTSGREVTEAFF.

The V call is TRBV5-1, the J call TRBJ2-3, with 10 positions matching TRBD2. The V and J ends lost 5 bases and 2 bases, in that order; junction bases with no gene match: 5. Germline lookup yields CDR1 SGHRS and CDR2 YFSETQ. CDR3 length: 15 residues. CDR3 nucleotide sequence: TGCGCCAGCAGACCCGGGACTAGCGACACAGATACGCAGTATTTT. It specifies CASRPGTSDTDTQYF.

The chain is built from TRBV19 and TRBJ2-2; 10 nucleotides match TRBD2. The CDR3 covers 15 residues. Unmatched junction bases numbered 7, after V lost 10 bases and J lost 2 bases. CDR1 and CDR2 from the germline V gene are LNHDA and SQIVND (reference sequence). The CDR3 nucleotides are TGTGCCACCCTAGCGGGAGCTATCAACACCGGGGAGCTGTTTTTT. Translated, it gives CATLAGAINTGELFF.

The DNA for the CDR3 is TGCGCCAGCAGCCTAGCTAGCGGACCATTTCCCTACGAGCAGTACTTC. It yields the protein CASSLASGPFPYEQYF. V gene TRBV4-1 combines with J gene TRBJ2-7; 7 nucleotides line up with TRBD2. With 4 bases clipped from V and 2 bases from J, the junction kept 11 bases outside the gene matches. From germline, CDR1 is MGHRA and CDR2 YSYEKL. The CDR3 has 16 residues.

This chain uses TRBV30 with TRBJ1-2; TRBD1 agrees at 9 bases. The CDR3 loop spans 12 amino acids. V shed 5 bases, J shed 8 bases, and the junction held 6 bases outside the gene matches. Looked up from germline, CDR1 is GTSNPN and CDR2 is SVGIG (reference sequence). CDR3 protein: CAWGTGGAGYTF. CDR3 DNA: TGTGCCTGGGGAACAGGGGGCGCGGGCTACACCTTC.

The genes are TRBV6-6 and TRBJ2-7; D might be TRBD2 (6 bases). The germline CDR1 and CDR2 sequences are MNHNY and SVGAGI (reference sequence). V gave up 8 bases and J gave up 3 bases, with 17 bases separating them. This CDR3 contains 14 residues. The CDR3 coding sequence is TGTGCCAGCCAGGACCACGGGACTGACTACGAGCAGTACTTC. Protein sequence: CASQDHGTDYEQYF.

The chain has TRBV19 and TRBJ1-1, with D unresolved. CDR1 is LNHDA and CDR2 is SQIVND in the germline V gene (reference sequence). CDR3 length: 14 residues. Trimming pared 7 bases from V and 2 bases from J, leaving 14 bases between. The CDR3 DNA reads as TGTGCCAGTACCTGGGAGGGAGCCAACACTGAAGCTTTCTTT. Translation gives CASTWEGANTEAFF.

CDR3 protein: CASSRPPLSGSLAEQYF. The CDR3 bases are TGTGCCAGCAGTCGGCCACCCCTGAGCGGGAGTCTGGCCGAGCAGTACTTC. This chain links TRBV27 with TRBJ2-7; 8 nucleotides align to TRBD2. The CDR3 is made up of 17 amino acids. From germline, CDR1 is MNHEY and CDR2 SMNVEV (reference sequence). V shed 5 bases and J 6 bases; nucleotides not matched to a gene: 18.

The chain carries TRBV7-6 and TRBJ2-2, with D perhaps TRBD1 (8 bases). CDR3 length: 16 amino acids. The V and J ends lost 4 bases and 3 bases respectively, with 15 bases between them. Germline V gene sequence: CDR1 SGHVS, CDR2 FNYEAQ. This CDR3 is CASSYGQGGYTGELFF. The CDR3 nucleotides read TGTGCCAGCAGCTACGGACAGGGAGGGTACACCGGGGAGCTGTTTTTT.

The V and J genes are TRBV5-4 and TRBJ2-7; 7 positions match TRBD2. Germline CDR1 is SGHNT and CDR2 is YYREEE (reference sequence). This CDR3 has 18 amino acids. V shed 0 bases and J 5 bases; nucleotides not matched to a gene: 17. The CDR3, as DNA: TGTGCCAGCAGCTTGGCCAGCTTCATGAGCGGGAAAACGGACGAGCAGTACTTC. Amino acids: CASSLASFMSGKTDEQYF.

The J gene is TRBJ1-5, the V gene TRBV5-5; perhaps TRBD1 as D (5 bases). CDR3 length equals 15 residues. CDR1 and CDR2 (germline): SGHKS, YYEKEE (reference sequence). V was clipped by 4 bases and J by 4 bases, with 15 bases between them. Here the CDR3 DNA reads TGTGCCAGCAGCGTGGGACCCGGGAGAAATCAGCCCCAGCATTTT. It specifies CASSVGPGRNQPQHF.

The chain has TRBV19 and TRBJ2-3; tentatively, D is TRBD2 (6 bases). The CDR3 is 16 amino acids. The V end lost 7 bases, the J end lost 3 bases, and 20 bases lay between the germline ends. From germline, CDR1 is LNHDA and CDR2 SQIVND (reference sequence). This CDR3 reads CASTIPTGVGTDTQYF. CDR3 coding DNA: TGTGCCAGTACGATACCAACGGGAGTTGGGACAGATACGCAGTATTTT.

This clone was seen a few times. This chain joins TRBV18 and TRBJ2-7; D possibly corresponds to TRBD1 (6 bases). V was trimmed by 2 bases and J by 6 bases, leaving 17 bases between them. The germline gives CDR1 KGHSH, CDR2 LQKENI. This CDR3 comprises 15 residues. The CDR3 is CASSPWDAQGIEQYF. The CDR3 DNA reads TGTGCCAGCTCACCATGGGATGCACAGGGAATCGAGCAGTACTTC.